The T cell receptor beta chain under discussion was sequenced for a study of siplizumab effects on memory and regulatory T cells. Study observations and caveats: Memory cells seemed less diverse than naive T cells, which seemed major alloresponse contributors. The study found that mappable alloreactive CD4+ clones averaged about 70% Treg-derived with siplizumab and roughly 27% in controls. Significant reduction of alloreactive sequences traceable to unstimulated CD4+ memory cells was observed with siplizumab.

As to this clone: The antigen is undetermined.

TCR templates numbering 95,000 to 100,000 were assayed per sample. The repertoire was sequenced with immunoSEQ multiplex PCR; TCRdb's copy has only in-frame clones and lacks some. Among 85,000 to 120,000 clones listed, 80% to 95% were seen once. Trimming took off 0 bases at V and 4 bases at J, with 13 bases between the two ends. CDR1 KGHSH and CDR2 LQKENI come from the germline V gene. This CDR3 region has 15 residues. The specimen sequenced was CD4+ T cells sorted from blood. The chain recombines TRBV18 with TRBJ2-7; D is perhaps TRBD1 (5 bases). This receptor was taken from a human donor in good health. CDR3 bases: TGTGCCAGCTCACCACCATCTTCTCAGGGATACGAGCAGTACTTC. Its protein is CASSPPSSQGYEQYF. Complete variable domain (other parts from reference TRBV18 and TRBJ2-7): NAGVMQNPRHLVRRRGQEARLRCSPMKGHSHVYWYRQLPEEGLKFMVYLQKENIIDESGMPKERFSAEFPKEGPSILRIQQVVRGDSAAYFCASSPPSSQGYEQYFGPGTRLTVT.